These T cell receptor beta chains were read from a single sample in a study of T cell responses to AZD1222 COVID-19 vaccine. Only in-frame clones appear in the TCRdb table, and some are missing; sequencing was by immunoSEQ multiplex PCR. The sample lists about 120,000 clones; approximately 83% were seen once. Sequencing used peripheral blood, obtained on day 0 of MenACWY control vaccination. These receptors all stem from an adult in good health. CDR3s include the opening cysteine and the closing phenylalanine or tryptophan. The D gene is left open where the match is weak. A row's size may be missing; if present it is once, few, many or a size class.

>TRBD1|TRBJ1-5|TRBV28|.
CASSLNSGTGNQPQHF
TGTGCCAGCAGCCTTAACAGCGGGACAGGAAATCAGCCCCAGCATTTT
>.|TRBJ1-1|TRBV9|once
CASSVEGGSWTEAFF
TGTGCCAGCAGCGTAGAGGGAGGAAGTTGGACTGAAGCTTTCTTT
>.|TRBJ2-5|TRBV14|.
CASSQGLWGGETQYF
TGTGCCAGCAGCCAAGGTCTGTGGGGCGGAGAGACCCAGTACTTC
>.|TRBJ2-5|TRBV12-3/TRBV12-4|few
CASSLKGSVDQYF
TGTGCCAGCAGTTTAAAGGGGTCCGTCGACCAGTACTTC
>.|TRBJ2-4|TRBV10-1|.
CASQEKNKGAKNIQYF
TGCGCCAGTCAAGAAAAGAACAAGGGGGCCAAAAACATTCAGTACTTC
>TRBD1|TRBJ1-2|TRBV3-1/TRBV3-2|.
CASSPTDRGGGYTF
TGTGCCAGCAGCCCCACAGACAGGGGTGGCGGCTACACCTTC
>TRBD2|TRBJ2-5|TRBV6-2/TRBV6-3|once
CASSHPGGGTETQYF
TGTGCCAGCAGTCATCCCGGGGGGGGCACAGAGACCCAGTACTTC
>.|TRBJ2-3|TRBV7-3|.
CASSQLTDDTQYF
TGTGCCAGCAGCCAATTGACAGACGATACGCAGTATTTT
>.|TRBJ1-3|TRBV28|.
CASSLVRADTIYF
TGTGCCAGCAGTTTAGTTAGGGCAGACACCATATATTTT
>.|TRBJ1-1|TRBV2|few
CASEGGSGYTEAFF
TGTGCCAGCGAAGGAGGGAGCGGCTACACTGAAGCTTTCTTT
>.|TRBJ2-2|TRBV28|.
CASSSRLLTTGELFF
TGTGCCAGCAGTTCCCGTCTCCTAACGACCGGGGAGCTGTTTTTT
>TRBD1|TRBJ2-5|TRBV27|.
CASSHRGETQYF
TGTGCCAGCAGCCACAGGGGCGAGACCCAGTACTTC
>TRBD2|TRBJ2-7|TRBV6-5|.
CASTSGGYEQYF
TGTGCCAGCACCTCGGGGGGGTACGAGCAGTACTTC
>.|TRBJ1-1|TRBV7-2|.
CASSYSTSGHTEAFF
TGTGCCAGCAGCTATTCCACCTCGGGGCACACTGAAGCTTTCTTT
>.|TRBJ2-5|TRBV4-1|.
CASSQGYRGGETQYF
TGCGCCAGCAGCCAAGGGTACAGGGGAGGGGAGACCCAGTACTTC
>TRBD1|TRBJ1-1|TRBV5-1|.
CASSLTGGNTEAFF
TGCGCCAGCAGCTTAACAGGGGGCAACACTGAAGCTTTCTTT
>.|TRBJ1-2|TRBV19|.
CASSIGFGTPYGYTF
TGTGCCAGTAGTATCGGCTTCGGGACACCCTATGGCTACACCTTC
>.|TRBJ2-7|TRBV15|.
CATSRDPLYEQYF
TGTGCCACCAGCAGAGATCCCCTATACGAGCAGTACTTC
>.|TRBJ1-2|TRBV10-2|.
CASSESAGNYGYTF
TGCGCCAGCAGTGAGTCGGCAGGGAACTATGGCTACACCTTC
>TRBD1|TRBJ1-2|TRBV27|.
CASSSTGQGRYGYTF
TGTGCCAGCAGTTCCACGGGACAGGGTCGGTATGGCTACACCTTC
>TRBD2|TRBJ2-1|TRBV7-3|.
CASSTGLAGVNEQFF
TGTGCCAGCAGCACGGGACTAGCGGGGGTCAATGAGCAGTTCTTC
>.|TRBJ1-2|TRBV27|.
CASSLVLGGGAVGYTF
TGTGCCAGCAGTTTAGTCCTCGGAGGGGGGGCGGTTGGCTACACCTTC
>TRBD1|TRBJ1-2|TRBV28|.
CASSLSGTGNGYTF
TGTGCCAGCAGTTTATCTGGGACAGGGAATGGCTACACCTTC
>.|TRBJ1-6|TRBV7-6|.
CASSLAGSSPLHF
TGTGCCAGCAGCTTAGCAGGCTCATCACCCCTCCACTTT
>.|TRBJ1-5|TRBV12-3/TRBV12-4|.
CASSLADNQPQHF
TGTGCCAGCAGTTTGGCAGATAACCAGCCCCAGCATTTT
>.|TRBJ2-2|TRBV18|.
CASSPAPVHTGELFF
TGTGCCAGCTCACCAGCCCCGGTTCACACCGGGGAGCTGTTTTTT
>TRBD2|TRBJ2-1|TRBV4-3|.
CASSPGLAYNEQFF
TGCGCCAGCAGCCCCGGACTAGCGTACAATGAGCAGTTCTTC
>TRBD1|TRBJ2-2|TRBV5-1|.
CASSLEGQGATGELFF
TGCGCCAGCAGCTTGGAGGGACAGGGGGCGACCGGGGAGCTGTTTTTT
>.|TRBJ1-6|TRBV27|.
CASNALPFYNSPLHF
TGTGCCAGCAACGCGCTCCCCTTTTATAATTCACCCCTCCACTTT
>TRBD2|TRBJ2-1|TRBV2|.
CASRTGTSTVSDEQFF
TGTGCCAGCAGAACCGGGACTAGCACCGTTTCGGATGAGCAGTTCTTC
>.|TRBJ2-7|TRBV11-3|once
CASSLGPGREQYF
TGTGCCAGCAGCTTAGGGCCGGGACGTGAGCAGTACTTC
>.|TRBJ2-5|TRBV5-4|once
CASSLAAGKETQYF
TGTGCCAGCAGCTTGGCCGCAGGGAAAGAGACCCAGTACTTC
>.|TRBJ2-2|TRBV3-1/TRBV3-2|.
CASSQGGELFF
TGTGCCAGCAGCCAGGGCGGGGAGCTGTTTTTT
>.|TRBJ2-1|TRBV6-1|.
CASSERSGPYNEQFF
TGTGCCAGCAGTGAAAGAAGCGGGCCGTACAATGAGCAGTTCTTC
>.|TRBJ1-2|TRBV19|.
CASRPSQDSYGYTF
TGTGCCAGTAGACCCTCACAGGATTCCTATGGCTACACCTTC
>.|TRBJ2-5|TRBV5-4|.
CASGRWYQETQYF
TGTGCCAGTGGGCGGTGGTACCAAGAGACCCAGTACTTC
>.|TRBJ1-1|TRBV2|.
CASSDQGRKTEAFF
TGTGCCAGCAGTGACCAGGGGAGGAAGACTGAAGCTTTCTTT
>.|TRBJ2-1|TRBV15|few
CATGPTRVMNNEQFF
TGTGCCACCGGCCCGACGAGGGTGATGAACAATGAGCAGTTCTTC
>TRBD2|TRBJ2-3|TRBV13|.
CASSLGRGATDTQYF
TGTGCCAGCAGCTTAGGGCGGGGGGCAACAGATACGCAGTATTTT
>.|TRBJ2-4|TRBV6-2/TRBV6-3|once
CASSYSTTAQGNIQYF
TGTGCCAGCAGTTACTCAACAACCGCCCAGGGAAACATTCAGTACTTC
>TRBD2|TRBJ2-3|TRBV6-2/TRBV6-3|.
CASSPPGLAGGTDTQYF
TGTGCCAGCAGTCCGCCGGGACTAGCGGGGGGAACAGATACGCAGTATTTT
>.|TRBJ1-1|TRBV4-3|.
CASSQDRDTLGTEAFF
TGCGCCAGCAGCCAAGATCGAGACACCCTGGGAACTGAAGCTTTCTTT
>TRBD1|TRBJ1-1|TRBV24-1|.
CVDRGMTANTEAFF
TGTGTCGACAGGGGGATGACAGCGAACACTGAAGCTTTCTTT
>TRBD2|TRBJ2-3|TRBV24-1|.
CATSDLPGAGGGTDTQYF
TGTGCCACCAGTGATTTGCCGGGGGCGGGGGGTGGTACAGATACGCAGTATTTT
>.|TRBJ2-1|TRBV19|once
CASSPISGGPYNEQFF
TGTGCCAGTAGCCCAATATCGGGGGGCCCTTACAATGAGCAGTTCTTC
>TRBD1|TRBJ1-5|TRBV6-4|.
CASSLTGDRRYQPQHF
TGTGCCAGCAGTCTTACAGGGGATAGGCGGTATCAGCCCCAGCATTTT
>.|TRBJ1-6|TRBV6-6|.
CASKALLNSPLHF
TGTGCCAGCAAGGCCCTCCTGAATTCACCCCTCCACTTT
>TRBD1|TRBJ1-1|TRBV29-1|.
CSVTLTGVNTEAFF
TGCAGCGTAACCCTGACAGGGGTGAACACTGAAGCTTTCTTT
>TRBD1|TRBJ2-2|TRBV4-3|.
CASSHLTGDGELFF
TGCGCCAGCAGCCACCTCACAGGGGACGGGGAGCTGTTTTTT
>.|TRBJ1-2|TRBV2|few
CASSVKGGSAYGYTF
TGTGCCAGCAGTGTGAAAGGCGGTTCGGCATATGGCTACACCTTC